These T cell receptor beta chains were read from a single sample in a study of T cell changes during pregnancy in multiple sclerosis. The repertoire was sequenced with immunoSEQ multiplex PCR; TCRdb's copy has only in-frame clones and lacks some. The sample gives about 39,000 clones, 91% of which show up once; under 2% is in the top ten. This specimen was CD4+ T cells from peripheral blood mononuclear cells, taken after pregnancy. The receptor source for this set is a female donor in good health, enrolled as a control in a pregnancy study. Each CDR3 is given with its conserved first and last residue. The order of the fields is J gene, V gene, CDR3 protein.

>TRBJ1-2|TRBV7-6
CASSGGQGPYYGYTF
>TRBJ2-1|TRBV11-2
CASSPLRGGHYNEQFF
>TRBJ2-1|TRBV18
CASLRNGEVLDNEQFF
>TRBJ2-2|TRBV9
CASSVASGLAGNTGELFF
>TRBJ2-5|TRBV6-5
CASSYSIQGAVSQYF
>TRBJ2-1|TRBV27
CASRPEPRVGEQFF
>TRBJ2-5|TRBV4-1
CASSQDRLAGGGETQYF
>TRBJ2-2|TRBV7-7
CASSFSGSTGELFF
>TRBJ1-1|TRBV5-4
CASSLAGDTYKNTEAFF
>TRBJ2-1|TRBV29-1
CSVVSYNEQFF
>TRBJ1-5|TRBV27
CASSLFGASYSNQPQHF
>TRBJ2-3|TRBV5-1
CASSFGSGGISTDTQYF
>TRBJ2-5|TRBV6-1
CASWDRGAETQYF
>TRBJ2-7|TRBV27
CAGSLRPGYSYEQYF
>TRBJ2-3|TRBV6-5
CASSRTGGSDTQYF
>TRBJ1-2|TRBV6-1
CASRVDRVPSYTF
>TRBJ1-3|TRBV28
CASSLHASSGNTIYF
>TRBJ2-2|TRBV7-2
CASSLAVSVGTGELFF
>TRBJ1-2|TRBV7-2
CASSVDRVANYGYTF
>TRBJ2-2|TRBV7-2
CASSALGDAGYTGELFF
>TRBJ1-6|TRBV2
CASDLGHQNSPLHF
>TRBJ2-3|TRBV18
CASSPPGRGITDTQYF
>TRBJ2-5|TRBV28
CASSPRYQETQYF
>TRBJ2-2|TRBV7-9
CASSPTGVNSFRTGELFF
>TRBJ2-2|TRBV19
CASIRSQGKTGELFF
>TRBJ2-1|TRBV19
CASKEGPGGEQFF
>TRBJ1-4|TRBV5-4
CASSQGQLNEKLFF
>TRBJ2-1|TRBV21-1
CASRGWAPGEPYNEQFF
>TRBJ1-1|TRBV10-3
CAISGQSDTEAFF
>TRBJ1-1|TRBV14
CASSQAVTSEAFF
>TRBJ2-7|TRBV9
CASSVELRGEQYF
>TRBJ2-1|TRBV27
CASRPIVGLAGGEYNEQFF
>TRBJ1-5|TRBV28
CASNVRTVNQPQHF
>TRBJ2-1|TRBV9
CASSPDRGSYNEQFF
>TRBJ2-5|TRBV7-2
CASSLPSGRTETQYF
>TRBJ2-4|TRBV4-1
CASSQDRGGSKLAKNIQYF
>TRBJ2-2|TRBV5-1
CASSLGAANTGELFF
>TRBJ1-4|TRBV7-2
CASSSQGTSGEKLFF
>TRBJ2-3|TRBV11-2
CASSLTGKTDTQYF
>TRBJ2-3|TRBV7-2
CASSKGLAGDTQYF
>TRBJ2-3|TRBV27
CASSRLAGGGPTDTQYF
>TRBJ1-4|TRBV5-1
CASSLRGANEKLFF
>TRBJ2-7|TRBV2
CASSKDRAREQYF
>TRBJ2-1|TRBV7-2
CASSRQGYNEQFF
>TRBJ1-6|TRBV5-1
CASSPGEGGNSPLHF
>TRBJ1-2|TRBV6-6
CASSLGTNYGYTF
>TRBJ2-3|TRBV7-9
CASSLGTSLAGDTDTQYF
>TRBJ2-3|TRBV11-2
CASSQGLADTQYF
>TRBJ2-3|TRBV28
CASSGTSGVWGTQYF
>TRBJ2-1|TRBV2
CASSFNVLVAGGNEQFF
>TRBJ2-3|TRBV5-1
CASSWGDRGKGDTQYF
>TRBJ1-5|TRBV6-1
CASSEAGGTGVMGQPQHF
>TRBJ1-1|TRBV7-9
CASSWGQGNTEAFF